This TCR beta chain was captured by sequencing in a study of cytomegalovirus exposure and HLA in healthy donors. Points from the study as a whole: Later on, an analysis showed TCR association rates differing by HLA locus, with DRB1 the most and HLA-C the fewest. Trimming of TCR beta V- and J-genes showed a link, identified in a later analysis, to a missense DCLRE1C variant. Many donors carried some public TCRs, although rarity characterized most TCR sequences. Overall, approximately 150 TCR beta chains were annotated as cytomegalovirus-associated.

In regard to this clone: Its specificity is not known.

A multiplex PCR was run with 60 Vbeta primers and 13 Jbeta primers. Some clones are missing from TCRdb's copy, which holds only in-frame ones; the method was immunoSEQ multiplex PCR. Counted here are 150,000 to 200,000 clones, around 84% occurring once; the ten biggest clones make up 1.9%. The CDR3 length is 14 residues. Trimming pared 5 bases from V and 0 bases from J, leaving 9 bases between. Per germline, CDR1 SGHRS and CDR2 YFSETQ. The specimen sequenced was PBMCs. This TCR came from a man aged 18 to 30 in good health and CMV-seronegative. The chain links TRBV5-1 to TRBJ2-1; a possible D gene is TRBD2 (5 bases). The DNA of the CDR3 is TGCGCCAGCAGACGGACTTTCTCCTACAATGAGCAGTTCTTC. It yields the protein CASRRTFSYNEQFF.